This T cell receptor beta chain was observed in a study of T cell responses to AZD1222 COVID-19 vaccine. Study-wide findings and caveats: Breadth and depth of Spike-specific TCRs rose after two AZD1222 doses. A mostly white British donor set with more females was recruited, and clonal diversity was possibly underestimated.

Generated by immunoSEQ multiplex PCR, the TCRdb table keeps only in-frame clones and is missing some. Here the sample spans 95,000 to 150,000 clones, around 92% being singletons. In germline, CDR1 is LGHDT, CDR2 YNNKEL (reference sequence). V shed 2 bases, J shed 5 bases, and the junction held 10 bases outside the gene matches. This CDR3 comprises 17 residues. To note about this clone: The antigen remains undetermined.

The chain combines TRBV3-1 (or the pseudogene TRBV3-2) with TRBJ2-2; 8 bases are shared with TRBD2. This sample comprised peripheral blood, obtained 28 days after the second AZD1222 dose. The TCR originated in an adult who received the AZD1222 COVID-19 vaccine. The CDR3 DNA is TGTGCCAGCAGCCAAAGGCCAAGCGGGGGTCGGACCGGGGAGCTGTTTTTT. This sequence encodes CASSQRPSGGRTGELFF.